This T cell receptor (beta chain) was documented in a study of identical twins. After template switching added a universal primer site, the resulting cDNA carried unique molecular identifiers. MiXCR, run by TCRdb on the 5' RACE reads, gives a single entry per CDR3 protein. The sample lists about 240,000 distinct CDR3 sequences, 7.5% occurring once. The length of the CDR3 is 14 residues. Trimming stripped 2 bases from V and 0 bases from J, with 7 bases between. In germline, CDR1 is SEHNR, CDR2 FQNEAQ (reference sequence). These data also featured in a second study, about yellow fever vaccine responses in identical twins.

The chain uses TRBV7-9 and TRBJ2-5; the D is unclear. The TCR originated in a woman between 18 and 30 years old in good health. The sequencing sample was made of CD8+ T cells sorted from blood. The CDR3 region has the DNA TGTGCCAGCAGCTTAAAGGTGAACCAAGAGACCCAGTACTTC. Translated: CASSLKVNQETQYF.